This T cell receptor beta chain derives from a study of blood T cell repertoires in COVID-19. In the study overall: Researchers got acute and convalescent COVID-19 samples from the United States, Italy and Spain. Nucleic acid was either cDNA or gDNA, and it came from T cells, B-cell-depleted T cells, or PBMCs.

Authors' methods: Researchers report that nucleated cell counts were estimated from reference gene primer amplification. Method: immunoSEQ multiplex PCR; TCRdb's copy keeps in-frame clones and lacks some. The V and J calls and clone size come from that table; D and trimming were worked out from the DNA. Among 50,000 to 55,000 clones, under 90% were seen once, and the ten largest hold about 14%. V dropped 8 bases and J dropped 7; count of bases not matched to a gene: 6. CDR1 is SGHTA, CDR2 FQGTGA, per germline. The CDR3 has 14 amino acids. The chain has TRBV7-3 and TRBJ2-1, with 12 bases aligning to TRBD2. The sequence derives from a man between 65 and 79 years old with acute or convalescent COVID-19. Sequencing was done on a sample of peripheral blood. The CDR3 spells CASARTSGGNEQFF. CDR3 bases: TGTGCCAGCGCTCGAACTAGCGGGGGGAATGAGCAGTTCTTC.